This entry features one T cell receptor beta chain sequence. What it binds is unknown. The data belong to a study of T cell responses to AZD1222 COVID-19 vaccine. Study-wide results and caveats: Samples come after the peak T cell response, not at day 14.

The method was immunoSEQ multiplex PCR; TCRdb's version includes in-frame clones alone and lacks a portion of them. The sample has about 120,000 clones, 86% seen once. The length of the CDR3 is 16 residues. V lost 1 base, J lost 4 bases, and 3 bases stayed unmatched. In germline, CDR1 is SGHAT, CDR2 FQNNGV. The TCR originated in an adult who received the AZD1222 COVID-19 vaccine. The chain joins TRBV11-2 to TRBJ2-1; 11 bases map to TRBD2. The sequences come from peripheral blood, collected 28 days after the second AZD1222 dose. The DNA for the CDR3 is TGTGCCAGCAGCTTAGCTAGCGGGGGGTATTACAATGAGCAGTTCTTC. Its protein is CASSLASGGYYNEQFF. Variable domain in full (rest from reference TRBV11-2 and TRBJ2-1): EAGVAQSPRYKIIEKRQSVAFWCNPISGHATLYWYQQILGQGPKLLIQFQNNGVVDDSQLPKDRFSAERLKGVDSTLKIQPAKLEDSAVYLCASSLASGGYYNEQFFGPGTRLTVL.